A single sample is the source of the 13 T cell receptor beta chains below, sequenced in a study of Ad26.COV2.S vaccination and SARS-CoV-2 variants. Treatment of the sample: some 19 received Ad26.COV2.S at low or high dose, single or two shots; about 5 received placebo; per-sample allocation not given. All samples were drawn on day 63, counting from the first vaccine or placebo injection. Clones were read by immunoSEQ multiplex PCR, and TCRdb kept only the in-frame ones, dropping some. This sample has about 400,000 clones, with roughly 90% found just once. Sequencing used peripheral blood, obtained in a trial of Ad26.COV2.S vaccine versus placebo. Receptors were obtained from a person aged 18-60 years who received the Ad26.COV2.S COVID-19 vaccine or a placebo.

The rearrangement uses TRBV12-5 and TRBJ2-3, with TRBD2 matching 8 bases. The germline V gene encodes CDR1 LGHNT and CDR2 FRNRAP. J lost 2 bases, V lost 0 bases, and 13 bases had no gene match. The CDR3 loop spans 19 amino acids. The CDR3 DNA follows: TGTGCTAGTGGTTTGGTATTAGGACCTGGCGGGAGGCACACAGATACGCAGTATTTT. This gives the protein CASGLVLGPGGRHTDTQYF.

The chain uses TRBV29-1 and TRBJ2-1, with D uncertain. This CDR3 region has 11 residues. The ends were cut back, 3 bases at V and 8 bases at J, with 8 bases in the middle. The germline gives CDR1 SQVTM, CDR2 ANQGSEA. CDR3 region: CSVDSRDEQFF. The CDR3 bases are TGCAGCGTTGATAGCCGGGATGAGCAGTTCTTC.

The chain couples TRBV18 to TRBJ2-7; 12 bases fit TRBD2. This CDR3 contains 16 residues. V was clipped by 6 bases and J by 3 bases; unmatched bases: 9. Germline V lookup: CDR1 KGHSH, CDR2 LQKENI. The CDR3 sequence is CASSRNLAGGNYEQYF. The CDR3 DNA is TGTGCCAGCTCCCGCAATCTAGCGGGAGGGAACTACGAGCAGTACTTC.

In DNA, the CDR3 is TGTGCCAGCAGTTTATGGGTGGGGGCTGAAGCTTTCTTT. Its protein product is CASSLWVGAEAFF. The chain combines TRBV27 with TRBJ1-1; possible D gene TRBD1, 5 bases. V lost 1 base and J lost 6, with 9 bases in between. The CDR3 consists of 13 residues. In germline, CDR1 is MNHEY, CDR2 SMNVEV (reference sequence).

This clone was observed a single time. V is TRBV30 and J is TRBJ1-4; TRBD1 agrees at 8 bases. CDR3 size: 12 residues. V lost 5 bases to trimming and J lost 14 bases; unmatched junction nucleotides: 10. Germline assignment: CDR1 GTSNPN and CDR2 SVGIG (reference sequence). As DNA, the CDR3 is TGTGCCTGGGGTAAAACAGGGGGGGATCTGTTTTTT. This encodes CAWGKTGGDLFF. Complete variable domain (other parts from reference TRBV30 and TRBJ1-4): SQTIHQWPATLVQPVGSPLSLECTVEGTSNPNLYWYRQAAGRGLQLLFYSVGIGQISSEVPQNLSASRPQDRQFILSSKKLLLSDSGFYLCAWGKTGGDLFFGSGTQLSVL.

The rearrangement joins TRBV27 to TRBJ2-1, with TRBD1 matching 8 bases. Germline CDR1 is MNHEY and CDR2 is SMNVEV (reference sequence). The length of the CDR3 is 14 residues. V trimming: 5 bases; J trimming: 8 bases; junction bases outside the gene matches: 8. The DNA of the CDR3 is TGTGCCAGCAGTCCACTCTCAGGGGGCCATGAGCAGTTCTTC. Its protein product is CASSPLSGGHEQFF.

The CDR3 is CASSLTVQAFF. The CDR3 DNA reads TGTGCCAGCAGTCTGACAGTTCAAGCTTTCTTT. This sequence joins TRBV2 and TRBJ1-1, with D possibly matching TRBD1 (5 bases). The CDR3 sequence is 11 residues long. Germline V gives CDR1 SNHLY, CDR2 FYNNEI. Between the trimmed V and J ends, which lost 5 bases and 9 bases, there was a span of 10 bases.

The V gene is TRBV25-1, the J gene TRBJ2-1, with TRBD2 as a possible D gene (5 bases). With 8 bases removed from V and 8 bases from J, the gap between germline ends came to 13 bases. Germline V lookup: CDR1 MGHDK, CDR2 SYGVNS. This CDR3 has 12 residues. The CDR3 DNA sequence: TGTGCCAGCGGCGCTCCGGGATATGAGCAGTTCTTC. It yields the protein CASGAPGYEQFF.

The rearrangement links TRBV5-1 to TRBJ1-5; the match to TRBD1 covers 7 bases. The CDR3 runs 15 residues. V trimming: 0 bases; J trimming: 3 bases; junction bases outside the gene matches: 3. In germline, CDR1 is SGHRS, CDR2 YFSETQ. The chain's CDR3 is CASSLAGQINQPQHF. The DNA of the CDR3 is TGCGCCAGCAGCTTGGCGGGACAGATCAATCAGCCCCAGCATTTT.

This clone was recorded only once. The chain uses TRBV18 and TRBJ1-1; TRBD1 matches at 7 bases. The V gene's germline CDR1 is KGHSH and CDR2 LQKENI. This CDR3 has 17 residues. Trimming removed 6 bases from V and 5 bases from J; junction bases left unmatched: 18. The CDR3 region is CASSHRAATGLDTEAFF. Written as DNA, the CDR3 is TGTGCCAGCTCGCACCGAGCCGCGACAGGGCTTGATACTGAAGCTTTCTTT.

The DNA of the CDR3 is TGTGCTAGTGGTTTGCAGCAGAACAATCAGCCCCAGCATTTT. Translating gives CASGLQQNNQPQHF. The V and J genes are TRBV12-5 and TRBJ1-5; D is unclear. V was cut by 2 bases and J by 3 bases, with 8 bases left in between. The CDR3 has 14 amino acids. Germline V CDR1 and CDR2: LGHNT, FRNRAP.

The chain links TRBV28 to TRBJ1-2; maybe TRBD1 (5 bases). CDR1 and CDR2 (germline): MDHEN, SYDVKM. Deletions cut 4 bases from V and 7 bases from J, with 10 bases between. This CDR3 has 12 residues. The CDR3 is CASSSVGTGYTF. The CDR3, as DNA: TGTGCCAGCAGTTCAGTCGGGACTGGCTACACCTTC.

The CDR3 region has the DNA TGTGCCACCGGGCCCAGGGGGGAAACTGAAGCTTTCTTT. Translated: CATGPRGETEAFF. The rearrangement uses TRBV24-1 and TRBJ1-1, with 7 bases that match TRBD1. Germline V CDR1 and CDR2: KGHDR, SFDVKD. This CDR3 has 13 amino acids. J lost 5 bases, V lost 9 bases, and 8 bases had no gene match.